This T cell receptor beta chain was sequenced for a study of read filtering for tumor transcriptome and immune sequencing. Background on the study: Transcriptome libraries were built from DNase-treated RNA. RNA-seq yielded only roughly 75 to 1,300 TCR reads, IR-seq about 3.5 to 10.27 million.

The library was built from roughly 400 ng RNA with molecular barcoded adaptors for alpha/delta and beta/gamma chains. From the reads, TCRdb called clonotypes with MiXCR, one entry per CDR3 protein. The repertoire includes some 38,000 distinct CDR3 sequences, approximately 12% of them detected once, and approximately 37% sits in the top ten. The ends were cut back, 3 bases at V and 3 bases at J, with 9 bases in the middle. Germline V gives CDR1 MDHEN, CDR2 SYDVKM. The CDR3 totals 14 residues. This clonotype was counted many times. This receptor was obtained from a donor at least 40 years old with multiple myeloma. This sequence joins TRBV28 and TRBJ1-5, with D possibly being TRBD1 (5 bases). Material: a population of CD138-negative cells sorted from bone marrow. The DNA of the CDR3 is TGTGCCAGCAGTTTCCGACAGCTCAATCAGCCCCAGCATTTT. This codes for CASSFRQLNQPQHF.